The 26 T cell receptor beta chains presented below share a single source sample, sequenced in a study of cytomegalovirus exposure and HLA in healthy donors. The PCR used 60 Vbeta and 13 Jbeta primers. Assay: immunoSEQ multiplex PCR; the TCRdb copy retains only in-frame clones and omits some. The table records around 150,000 clones, 72% of them present only once. Material for sequencing was PBMCs. Receptor source: a man aged 45-60 years in good health and CMV-seropositive.

CDR3 DNA sequence: TGTGCCAGCAGCTTAGGGGGACTCCTCTACGAGCAGTACTTC. Its protein product is CASSLGGLLYEQYF. The genes are TRBV11-3 and TRBJ2-7; weak D call: TRBD2 (6 bases). The CDR3 has 14 amino acids. Germline CDR1 and CDR2: SGHNT and YENEEA. V shed 1 base and J shed 3 bases, with 10 bases lying between them.

The chain is built from TRBV7-8 and TRBJ1-1; 8 positions match TRBD1. Trimming took 3 bases from V and 5 from J; bases not matched to a gene: 11. Germline lookup yields CDR1 SGHVS and CDR2 FQNEAQ. The CDR3 sequence is 16 residues long. CDR3 DNA: TGTGCCAGCAGCTTCGGTCAGGGGGCGTCAGGAACTGAAGCTTTCTTT. The encoded protein is CASSFGQGASGTEAFF.

This rearrangement joins TRBV7-2 to TRBJ2-1, with D possibly being TRBD2 (5 bases). Trimming cost V 1 base and J 8 bases, with 12 bases left between them. Germline-derived CDR1 and CDR2 are SGHTA and FQGNSA. This CDR3 is built from 14 residues. CDR3 protein: CASSLVRRRDEQFF. The CDR3 DNA is TGTGCCAGCAGCTTAGTTCGTAGGCGGGATGAGCAGTTCTTC.

The CDR3 DNA reads TGTGCCAGCAGTCCACAGGGTTTGTCTGGGGCCAACGTCCTGACTTTC. Translating gives CASSPQGLSGANVLTF. The chain combines TRBV28 with TRBJ2-6, with a possible D match to TRBD1 (6 bases). The CDR3 has 16 residues. Trimming shortened V by 5 bases and J by 1 base, and 12 bases separated the two germline ends. Per the germline V gene, CDR1 is MDHEN and CDR2 is SYDVKM. The variable domain in full, with the rest retrieved from reference TRBV28 and TRBJ2-6, is DVKVTQSSRYLVKRTGEKVFLECVQDMDHENMFWYRQDPGLGLRLIYFSYDVKMKEKGDIPEGYSVSREKKERFSLILESASTNQTSMYLCASSPQGLSGANVLTFGAGSRLTVL.

V and J are TRBV25-1 and TRBJ2-5; 10 bases map to TRBD1. The tail of the sequence fits TRBJ2-7 better, so the J call may be wrong. Germline lookup yields CDR1 MGHDK and CDR2 SYGVNS. The CDR3 length is 14 residues. DNA for the CDR3: TGTGCCAGCAGTGCCTGGGACAGGGGCGACGAGCAGTACTTC. It specifies CASSAWDRGDEQYF.

V and J are TRBV4-2 and TRBJ2-7, with D hard to call. The CDR3 is made up of 17 amino acids. Germline CDR1 is LGHNA and CDR2 is YNFKEQ. V gave up 4 bases and J gave up 3 bases, with 22 bases separating them. The CDR3 sequence: CASSPGFTGKTFYEQYF. As DNA, the CDR3 is TGTGCCAGCAGCCCCGGGTTCACCGGAAAAACCTTCTACGAGCAGTACTTC.

The table lists this clone with a few counts. The CDR3, as DNA: TGCAGCGTTGAATATCAGGGTGCGAACACTGAAGCTTTCTTT. Amino acids: CSVEYQGANTEAFF. The chain carries TRBV29-1 and TRBJ1-1; tentative D call: TRBD1 (5 bases). The V end was cut by 2 bases, the J end by 1 base, with 11 bases between. Germline values: CDR1 SQVTM, CDR2 ANQGSEA. The CDR3 runs 14 residues. Supplemented by reference TRBV29-1 and TRBJ1-1, the full variable domain reads SAVISQKPSRDICQRGTSLTIQCQVDSQVTMMFWYRQQPGQSLTLIATANQGSEATYESGFVIDKFPISRPNLTFSTLTVSNMSPEDSSIYLCSVEYQGANTEAFFGQGTRLTVV.

This chain connects TRBV5-4 to TRBJ1-1; TRBD1 aligns across 10 bases. Trimming removed 1 base from V and 3 bases from J; junction bases left unmatched: 3. Germline loops: CDR1 SGHNT, CDR2 YYREEE (reference sequence). There are 15 residues in the CDR3. The CDR3 nucleotides are TGTGCCAGCAGCTTGAAAGGACAGGGGGACACTGAAGCTTTCTTT. It specifies CASSLKGQGDTEAFF.

The chain couples TRBV4-1 to TRBJ2-6; D possibly corresponds to TRBD1 (6 bases). In germline, CDR1 is MGHRA, CDR2 YSYEKL. V was shortened by 5 bases and J by 0 bases, with 14 bases between the two germline ends. CDR3 length equals 17 residues. CDR3 DNA: TGCGCCAGCAGCGCAGCACAGGGAAGCTCTGGGGCCAACGTCCTGACTTTC. It yields the protein CASSAAQGSSGANVLTF.

This chain links TRBV6-1 with TRBJ1-5; 8 bases match TRBD1. V dropped 6 bases and J dropped 0; count of bases not matched to a gene: 4. This CDR3 is built from 15 residues. The germline CDR1 and CDR2 sequences are MNHNS and SASEGT. CDR3 sequence (DNA): TGTGCCAGCAGAAAAGGACAGGGTAGCAATCAGCCCCAGCATTTT. This gives the protein CASRKGQGSNQPQHF.

The gene calls are TRBV15 and TRBJ2-2; TRBD2 aligns across 11 bases. Trimming at V came to 3 bases and at J to 5 bases, leaving 8 bases not matched to a gene. CDR3 length: 17 residues. CDR1 and CDR2 (germline): LNHNV, YYDKDF (reference sequence). The CDR3 coding sequence is TGTGCCACCAGCAGGGGGACTAGCGGCCTGAGGACCGGGGAGCTGTTTTTT. Encoded protein: CATSRGTSGLRTGELFF.

The chain couples TRBV5-1 to TRBJ1-1, with D unclear. The CDR3 contains 14 residues. V shed 1 base and J shed 0 bases, with 7 bases lying between them. Looked up from germline, CDR1 is SGHRS and CDR2 is YFSETQ. CDR3 nucleotides: TGCGCCAGCAGCTTGAACAGCATGAACACTGAAGCTTTCTTT. This codes for CASSLNSMNTEAFF.

The chain has TRBV11-3 and TRBJ2-7, with 9 positions matching TRBD1. The CDR3 runs to 14 residues. Trimming at V came to 8 bases and at J to 8 bases, leaving 13 bases not matched to a gene. CDR1 and CDR2 from the germline V gene are SGHNT and YENEEA. CDR3 sequence reads: CASGNPGQGTQQYF. For the CDR3, the DNA is TGTGCCAGCGGCAACCCGGGACAGGGCACTCAGCAGTACTTC.

V and J are TRBV6-1 and TRBJ2-7; a weak D match, TRBD2 (5 bases). Germline V gene lookup returns CDR1 MNHNS and CDR2 SASEGT. The CDR3 has 14 residues. V shed 3 bases and J shed 5 bases, with 14 bases lying between them. This CDR3 reads CASSDSGRADEQYF. CDR3 bases: TGTGCCAGCAGTGATAGTGGGCGGGCGGACGAGCAGTACTTC.

This clone was observed a single time. The chain carries TRBV7-2 and TRBJ1-1; weak D call: TRBD1 (5 bases). V was shortened by 5 bases and J by 0 bases, with 16 bases between the two germline ends. The CDR3 spans 16 residues. Germline CDR1 reads SGHTA; CDR2 reads FQGNSA. The CDR3 coding sequence is TGTGCCAGCAGCCCACCCAGACAGACCATGAACACTGAAGCTTTCTTT. Protein product: CASSPPRQTMNTEAFF.

This clone was counted only a few times. This rearrangement joins TRBV7-2 to TRBJ1-5; weak D call: TRBD1 (6 bases). CDR3 length: 16 residues. CDR1 and CDR2 from the germline V gene are SGHTA and FQGNSA. V gave up 5 bases and J gave up 0 bases, with 14 bases separating them. CDR3 sequence: CASSQDSLYSNQPQHF. CDR3 coding DNA: TGTGCCAGCAGCCAGGACAGTTTATATAGCAATCAGCCCCAGCATTTT.

The chain is built from TRBV29-1 and TRBJ1-2; 12 bases are shared with TRBD1. The J segment lost 4 bases and the V segment lost 7 bases, leaving 13 bases of the junction unmatched. Germline V CDR1 and CDR2: SQVTM, ANQGSEA. There are 16 residues in the CDR3. CDR3 bases: TGCAGCGCATACTATAGCGGGACAGGGGGCGCCTATGGCTACACCTTC. Its protein product is CSAYYSGTGGAYGYTF.

The J gene is TRBJ2-3, the V gene TRBV2; no definite D call. The CDR3 is made up of 13 amino acids. V dropped 7 bases and J dropped 6 bases, with 14 bases sitting between them. Per the germline V gene, CDR1 is SNHLY and CDR2 is FYNNEI. The CDR3 nucleotides are TGTGCCAGCACCATGACTGGCCGGGATACGCAGTATTTT. Translating gives CASTMTGRDTQYF.

The V and J genes are TRBV27 and TRBJ2-7; D may be TRBD1 (6 bases). The CDR3 sequence is 14 residues long. V dropped 6 bases and J dropped 2 bases, with 14 bases sitting between them. Germline CDR1 is MNHEY and CDR2 is SMNVEV (reference sequence). The CDR3 loop reads CASRPGQRPYEQYF. Written as DNA, the CDR3 is TGTGCCAGCAGACCCGGACAGCGTCCCTACGAGCAGTACTTC.

This chain links TRBV5-8 with TRBJ1-2; D perhaps matches TRBD1 (5 bases). The CDR3 runs to 14 residues. CDR1 is SGHTS and CDR2 is YDEGEE in the germline V gene. The germline V and J ends were trimmed by 3 bases and 4 bases, with 13 bases remaining between them. This CDR3 is CASSWGRTTYGYTF. CDR3 coding DNA: TGTGCCAGCAGCTGGGGACGGACTACCTATGGCTACACCTTC.

The chain uses TRBV10-3 and TRBJ2-1; 16 bases match TRBD2. Germline CDR1 reads ENHRY; CDR2 reads SYGVKD. The CDR3 contains 17 residues. V was clipped by 2 bases and J by 7 bases; unmatched bases: 5. The CDR3 DNA sequence: TGTGCCATCAGTGAGGGGACTAGCGGGGGGGCCCGTAATGAGCAGTTCTTC. Residues: CAISEGTSGGARNEQFF.

The table lists this clone with a few counts. This chain joins TRBV7-2 and TRBJ2-6, with D tentatively TRBD1 (6 bases). Germline V gives CDR1 SGHTA, CDR2 FQGNSA. V lost 6 bases and J lost 2, with 14 bases in between. The CDR3 contains 16 residues. Written as DNA, the CDR3 is TGTGCCAGCAGGGAACGGACAGTACCTGGGGCCAACGTCCTGACTTTC. Translated: CASRERTVPGANVLTF.

This clone was detected only a few times. The chain uses TRBV5-4 and TRBJ2-5; perhaps TRBD2 as D (5 bases). Trimming removed 4 bases at V and 1 base at J, with 11 bases between. Per germline, CDR1 SGHNT and CDR2 YYREEE (reference sequence). CDR3 size: 14 residues. The CDR3 region is CASSTPGSQETQYF. CDR3 in DNA: TGTGCCAGCAGCACGCCGGGGAGCCAAGAGACCCAGTACTTC. The full variable domain, rest sourced from reference TRBV5-4 and TRBJ2-5, is ETGVTQSPTHLIKTRGQQVTLRCSSQSGHNTVSWYQQALGQGPQFIFQYYREEENGRGNFPPRFSGLQFPNYSSELNVNALELDDSALYLCASSTPGSQETQYFGPGTRLLVL.

The chain links TRBV5-1 to TRBJ2-7; possibly TRBD1 for D (5 bases). The ends were cut back, 0 bases at V and 1 base at J, with 11 bases in the middle. The CDR3 length is 15 residues. Germline CDR1 and CDR2: SGHRS and YFSETQ. CDR3 DNA: TGCGCCAGCAGCTTGGGACAGACACTGTCCTACGAGCAGTACTTC. Residues: CASSLGQTLSYEQYF.

The chain uses TRBV9 and TRBJ1-2, with 7 nucleotides matching TRBD1. The germline CDR1 and CDR2 sequences are SGDLS and YYNGEE. V shed 4 bases, J shed 1 base, and the junction held 1 base outside the gene matches. The CDR3 sequence is 13 residues long. CDR3 protein: CASSPGGNYGYTF. The CDR3 nucleotides read TGTGCCAGCAGCCCAGGGGGTAACTATGGCTACACCTTC.

The chain carries TRBV7-2 and TRBJ2-7; possible D gene TRBD2, 6 bases. V was clipped by 3 bases and J by 3 bases, with 15 bases between them. CDR1 is SGHTA, CDR2 FQGNSA, per germline. The CDR3 has 15 amino acids. The CDR3, as DNA: TGTGCCAGCAGCTTGGGGGGAATACAAATCTACGAGCAGTACTTC. Its protein product is CASSLGGIQIYEQYF.